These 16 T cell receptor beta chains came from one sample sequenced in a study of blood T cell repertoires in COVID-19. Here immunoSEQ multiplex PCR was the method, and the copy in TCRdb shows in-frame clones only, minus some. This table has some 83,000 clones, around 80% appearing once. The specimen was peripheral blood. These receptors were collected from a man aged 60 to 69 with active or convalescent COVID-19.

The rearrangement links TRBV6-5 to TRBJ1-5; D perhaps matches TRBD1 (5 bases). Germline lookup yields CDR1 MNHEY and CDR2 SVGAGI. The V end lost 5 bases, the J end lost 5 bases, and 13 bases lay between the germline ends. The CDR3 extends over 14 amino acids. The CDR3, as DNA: TGTGCCAGCAGTATAGGAGGGGTACATCAGCCCCAGCATTTT. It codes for CASSIGGVHQPQHF.

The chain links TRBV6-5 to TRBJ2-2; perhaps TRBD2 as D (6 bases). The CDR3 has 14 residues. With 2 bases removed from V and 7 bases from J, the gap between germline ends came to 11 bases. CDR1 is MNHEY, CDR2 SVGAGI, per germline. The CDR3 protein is CASSYGGSGGELFF. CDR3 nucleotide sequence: TGTGCCAGCAGTTACGGAGGGTCAGGCGGGGAGCTGTTTTTT.

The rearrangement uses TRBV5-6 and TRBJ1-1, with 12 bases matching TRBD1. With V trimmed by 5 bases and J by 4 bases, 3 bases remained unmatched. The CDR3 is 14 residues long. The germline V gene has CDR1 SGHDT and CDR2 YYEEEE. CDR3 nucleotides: TGTGCCAGCAGGGGACAGGGGGCGCCCACTGAAGCTTTCTTT. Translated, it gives CASRGQGAPTEAFF.

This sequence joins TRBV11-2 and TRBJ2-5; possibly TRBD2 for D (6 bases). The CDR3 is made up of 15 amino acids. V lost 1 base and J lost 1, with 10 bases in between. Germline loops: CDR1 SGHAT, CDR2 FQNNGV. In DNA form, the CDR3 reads TGTGCCAGCAGCTTAGCCGGGGGTGGCCAAGAGACCCAGTACTTC. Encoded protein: CASSLAGGGQETQYF.

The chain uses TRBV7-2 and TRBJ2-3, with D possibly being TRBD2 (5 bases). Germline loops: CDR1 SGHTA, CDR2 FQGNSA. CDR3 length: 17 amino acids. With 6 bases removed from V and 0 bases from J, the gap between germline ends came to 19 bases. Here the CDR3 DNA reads TGTGCCAGCAGTTACTTAGGCGGCGGGCGAAGCACAGATACGCAGTATTTT. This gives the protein CASSYLGGGRSTDTQYF.

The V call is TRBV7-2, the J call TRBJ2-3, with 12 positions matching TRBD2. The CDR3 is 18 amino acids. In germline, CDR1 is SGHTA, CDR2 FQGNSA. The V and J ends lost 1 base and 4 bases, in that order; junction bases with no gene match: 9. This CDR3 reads CASSLVLLAGGPPDTQYF. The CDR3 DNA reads TGTGCCAGCAGCTTAGTTCTGCTAGCGGGGGGGCCACCAGATACGCAGTATTTT.

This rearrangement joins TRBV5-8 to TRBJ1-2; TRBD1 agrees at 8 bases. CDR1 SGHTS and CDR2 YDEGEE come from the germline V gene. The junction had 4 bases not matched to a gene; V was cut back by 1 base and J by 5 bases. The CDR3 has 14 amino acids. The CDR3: CASSLQQGVYGYTF. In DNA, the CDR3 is TGTGCCAGCAGCTTGCAACAGGGGGTTTATGGCTACACCTTC.

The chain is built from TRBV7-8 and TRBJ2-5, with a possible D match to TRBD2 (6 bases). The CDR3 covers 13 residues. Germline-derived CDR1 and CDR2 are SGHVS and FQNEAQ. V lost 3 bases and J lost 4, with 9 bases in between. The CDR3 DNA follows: TGTGCCAGCAGCTTCGGGGGTCGAGAGACCCAGTACTTC. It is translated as CASSFGGRETQYF.

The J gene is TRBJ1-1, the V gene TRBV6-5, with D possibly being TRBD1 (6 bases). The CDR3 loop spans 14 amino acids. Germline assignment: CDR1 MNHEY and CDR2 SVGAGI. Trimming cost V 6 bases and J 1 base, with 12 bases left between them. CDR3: CASRGHTGNTEAFF. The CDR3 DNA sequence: TGTGCCAGCAGGGGACACACAGGGAACACTGAAGCTTTCTTT.

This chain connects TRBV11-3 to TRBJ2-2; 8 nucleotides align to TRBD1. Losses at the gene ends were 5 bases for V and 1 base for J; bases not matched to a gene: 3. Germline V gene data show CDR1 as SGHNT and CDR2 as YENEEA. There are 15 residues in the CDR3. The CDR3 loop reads CASSPGQGNTGELFF. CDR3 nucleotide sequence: TGTGCCAGCAGCCCCGGACAGGGGAACACCGGGGAGCTGTTTTTT.

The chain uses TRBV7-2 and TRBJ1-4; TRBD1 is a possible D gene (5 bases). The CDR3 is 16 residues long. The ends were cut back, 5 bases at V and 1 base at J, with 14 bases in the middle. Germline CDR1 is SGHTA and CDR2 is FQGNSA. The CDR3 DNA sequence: TGTGCCAGCAGCAAGCAAGGGGTAGGAACTAATGAAAAACTGTTTTTT. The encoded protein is CASSKQGVGTNEKLFF. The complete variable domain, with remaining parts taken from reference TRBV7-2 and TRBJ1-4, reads GAGVSQSPSNKVTEKGKDVELRCDPISGHTALYWYRQSLGQGLEFLIYFQGNSAPDKSGLPSDRFSAERTGGSVSTLTIQRTQQEDSAVYLCASSKQGVGTNEKLFFGSGTQLSVL.

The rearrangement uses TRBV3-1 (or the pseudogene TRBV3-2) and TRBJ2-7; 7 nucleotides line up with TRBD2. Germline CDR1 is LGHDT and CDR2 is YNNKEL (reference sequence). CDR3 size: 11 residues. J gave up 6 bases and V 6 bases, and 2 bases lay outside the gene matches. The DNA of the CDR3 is TGTGCCAGCAGAACGGGGGGCGAGCAGTACTTC. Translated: CASRTGGEQYF.

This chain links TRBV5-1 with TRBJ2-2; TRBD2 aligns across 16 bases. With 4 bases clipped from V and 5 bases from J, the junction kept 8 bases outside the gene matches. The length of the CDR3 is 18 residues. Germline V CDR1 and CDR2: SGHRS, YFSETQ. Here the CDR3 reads CASSNGTSGGARTGELFF. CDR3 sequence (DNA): TGCGCCAGCAGCAACGGGACTAGCGGGGGGGCAAGGACCGGGGAGCTGTTTTTT. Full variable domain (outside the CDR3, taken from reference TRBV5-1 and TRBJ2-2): KAGVTQTPRYLIKTRGQQVTLSCSPISGHRSVSWYQQTPGQGLQFLFEYFSETQRNKGNFPGRFSGRQFSNSRSEMNVSTLELGDSALYLCASSNGTSGGARTGELFFGEGSRLTVL.

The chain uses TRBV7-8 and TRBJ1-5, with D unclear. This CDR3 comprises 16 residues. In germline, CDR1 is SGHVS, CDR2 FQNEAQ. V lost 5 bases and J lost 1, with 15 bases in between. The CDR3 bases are TGTGCCAGCAGCCCACATCGGGGAATAAGCAATCAGCCCCAGCATTTT. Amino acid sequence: CASSPHRGISNQPQHF. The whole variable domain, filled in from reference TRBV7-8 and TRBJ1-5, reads GAGVSQSPRYKVAKRGQDVALRCDPISGHVSLFWYQQALGQGPEFLTYFQNEAQLDKSGLPSDRFFAERPEGSVSTLKIQRTQQEDSAVYLCASSPHRGISNQPQHFGDGTRLSIL.

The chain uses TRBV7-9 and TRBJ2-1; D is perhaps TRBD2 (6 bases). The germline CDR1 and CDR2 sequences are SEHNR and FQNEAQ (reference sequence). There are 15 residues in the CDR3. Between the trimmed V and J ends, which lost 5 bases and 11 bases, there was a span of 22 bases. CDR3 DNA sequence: TGTGCCAGCAGCCCCGCACGAGCGGGCCCTGAGAAGCAGTTCTTC. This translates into CASSPARAGPEKQFF. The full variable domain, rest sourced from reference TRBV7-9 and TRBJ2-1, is DTGVSQNPRHKITKRGQNVTFRCDPISEHNRLYWYRQTLGQGPEFLTYFQNEAQLEKSRLLSDRFSAERPKGSFSTLEIQRTEQGDSAMYLCASSPARAGPEKQFFGPGTRLTVL.

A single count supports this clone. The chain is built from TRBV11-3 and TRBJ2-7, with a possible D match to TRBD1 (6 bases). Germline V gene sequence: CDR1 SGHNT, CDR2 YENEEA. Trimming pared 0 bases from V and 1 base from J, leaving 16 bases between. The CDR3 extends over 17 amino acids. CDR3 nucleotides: TGTGCCAGCAGCTTAGAGGTTCGGTGGCAGGGGTCCTACGAGCAGTACTTC. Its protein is CASSLEVRWQGSYEQYF. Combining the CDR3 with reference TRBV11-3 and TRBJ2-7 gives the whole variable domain EAGVVQSPRYKIIEKKQPVAFWCNPISGHNTLYWYLQNLGQGPELLIRYENEEAVDDSQLPKDRFSAERLKGVDSTLKIQPAELGDSAVYLCASSLEVRWQGSYEQYFGPGTRLTVT.